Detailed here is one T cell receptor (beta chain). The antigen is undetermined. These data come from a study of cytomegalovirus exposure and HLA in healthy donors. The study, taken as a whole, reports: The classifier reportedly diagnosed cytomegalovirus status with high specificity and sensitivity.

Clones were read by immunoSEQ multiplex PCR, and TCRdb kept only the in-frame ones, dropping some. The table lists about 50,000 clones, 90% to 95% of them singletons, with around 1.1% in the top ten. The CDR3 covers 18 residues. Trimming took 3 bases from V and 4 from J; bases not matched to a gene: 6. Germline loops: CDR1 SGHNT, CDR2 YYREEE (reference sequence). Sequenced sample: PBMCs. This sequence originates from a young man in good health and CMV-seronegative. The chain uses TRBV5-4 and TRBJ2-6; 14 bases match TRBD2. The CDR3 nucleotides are TGTGCCAGCAGCTCGGCGACTAGCGGGAGGGGAGGGGCCAACGTCCTGACTTTC. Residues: CASSSATSGRGGANVLTF.